Described below is a single T cell receptor beta chain sequence and its context. Antigen unknown. Using immunoSEQ multiplex PCR, the repertoire was profiled, and TCRdb retains in-frame clones only, with some absent. The sample lists some 300,000 clones, roughly 86% occurring once. The sample belongs to a study of Ad26.COV2.S vaccination and SARS-CoV-2 variants. Study details: Once, or twice with 56 days between doses, Ad26.COV2.S was given intramuscularly.

Study observations and caveats: Responses of T cells in total may have been underestimated by the TCR breadth and depth analyses.

Trimming removed 3 bases at V and 0 bases at J, with 10 bases between. CDR1 is MNHEY and CDR2 is SMNVEV in the germline V gene (reference sequence). This CDR3 comprises 15 residues. Described treatment: roughly 20 received Ad26.COV2.S at low or high dose, single or two shots; roughly five received placebo; per-sample allocation not given. The samples date from day 63 after the first vaccine or placebo injection. An Ad26 vector expressing Wuhan-strain SARS-CoV-2 spike constituted the vaccine. The sample was peripheral blood, taken in a trial of Ad26.COV2.S vaccine versus placebo. This TCR was recovered from a person aged 18-60 years who received the Ad26.COV2.S COVID-19 vaccine or a placebo. The chain employs TRBV27 and TRBJ2-3; D may be TRBD2 (6 bases). This CDR3 is CASSFPGTSTDTQYF. For the CDR3, the DNA is TGTGCCAGCAGTTTCCCCGGGACTAGCACAGATACGCAGTATTTT.